The source of this T cell receptor (beta chain) is a study of radiation and T cells in renal cell carcinoma. Time point denoted: blood 2 weeks post-SBRT. As to treatment: 15 Gy SBRT to primary tumor, nephrectomy 4 weeks later. This renal cell carcinoma was of the clear cell type. General observations from the study: Baseline intratumoral clonotype presence is unknown without pretreatment biopsies. Top tumor clonotypes rose in blood 2 weeks post-radiation, then contracted.

The CDR3 sequence is 13 residues long. Trimming shortened V by 2 bases and J by 7 bases, and 14 bases separated the two germline ends. CDR1 GTSNPN and CDR2 SVGIG come from the germline V gene (reference sequence). TCRdb keeps only in-frame clones here, not all; method: immunoSEQ multiplex PCR. The sample yields more than 100,000 clones, more than 70% seen once. Remarks on this clone: Its antigen remains unidentified.

Sequenced material: blood, taken from a patient whose treatment included radiotherapy and nephrectomy. The V gene is TRBV30, the J gene TRBJ1-1, with a weak D call TRBD1 (5 bases). The origin of this receptor is an older woman with renal cell carcinoma. CDR3 amino acids: CAWSLGRTLEAFF. CDR3 coding DNA: TGTGCCTGGAGTCTGGGTAGGACACTTGAAGCTTTCTTT. Drawing the rest from reference TRBV30 and TRBJ1-1, the complete variable domain is SQTIHQWPATLVQPVGSPLSLECTVEGTSNPNLYWYRQAAGRGLQLLFYSVGIGQISSEVPQNLSASRPQDRQFILSSKKLLLSDSGFYLCAWSLGRTLEAFFGQGTRLTVV.